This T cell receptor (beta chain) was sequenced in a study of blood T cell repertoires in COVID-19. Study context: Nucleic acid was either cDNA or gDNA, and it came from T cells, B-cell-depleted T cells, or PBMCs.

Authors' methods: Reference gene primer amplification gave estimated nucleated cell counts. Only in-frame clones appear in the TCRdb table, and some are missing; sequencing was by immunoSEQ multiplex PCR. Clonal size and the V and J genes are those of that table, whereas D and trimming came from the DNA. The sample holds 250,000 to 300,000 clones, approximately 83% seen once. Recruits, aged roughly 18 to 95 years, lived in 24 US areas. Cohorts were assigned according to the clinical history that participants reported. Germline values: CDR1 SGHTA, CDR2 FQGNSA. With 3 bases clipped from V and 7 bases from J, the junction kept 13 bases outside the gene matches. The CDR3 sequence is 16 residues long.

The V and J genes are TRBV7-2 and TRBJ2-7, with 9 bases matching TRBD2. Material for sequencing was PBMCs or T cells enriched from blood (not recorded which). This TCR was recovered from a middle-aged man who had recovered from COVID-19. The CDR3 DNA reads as TGTGCCAGCAGCTTGGCCGGAGGCGGGAGGGCGGGAGAGCAGTACTTC. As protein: CASSLAGGGRAGEQYF.